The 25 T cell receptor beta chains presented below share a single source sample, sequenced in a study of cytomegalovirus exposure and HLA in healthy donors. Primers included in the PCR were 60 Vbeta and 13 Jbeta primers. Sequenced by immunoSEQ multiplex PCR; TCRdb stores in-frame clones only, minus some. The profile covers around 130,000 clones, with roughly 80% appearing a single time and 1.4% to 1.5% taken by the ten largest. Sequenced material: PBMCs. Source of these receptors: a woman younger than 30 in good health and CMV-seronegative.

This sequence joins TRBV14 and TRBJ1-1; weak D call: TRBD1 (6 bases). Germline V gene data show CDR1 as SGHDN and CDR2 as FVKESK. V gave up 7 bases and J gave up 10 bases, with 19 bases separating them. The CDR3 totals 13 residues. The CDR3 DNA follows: TGTGCCAGCAACTCTATTAGGGGGGGCCGAGCTTTCTTT. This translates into CASNSIRGGRAFF.

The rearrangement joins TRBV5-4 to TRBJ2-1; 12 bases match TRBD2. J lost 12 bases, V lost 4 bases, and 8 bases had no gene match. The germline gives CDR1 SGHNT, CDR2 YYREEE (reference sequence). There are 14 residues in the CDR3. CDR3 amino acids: CASSPTLLAGGQFF. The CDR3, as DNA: TGTGCCAGCAGCCCGACGTTACTAGCGGGGGGGCAGTTCTTC.

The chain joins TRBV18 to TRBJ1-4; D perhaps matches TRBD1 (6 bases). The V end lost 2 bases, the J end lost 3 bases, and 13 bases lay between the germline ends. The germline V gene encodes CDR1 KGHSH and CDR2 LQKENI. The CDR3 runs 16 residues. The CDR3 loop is CASSPISGTSNEKLFF. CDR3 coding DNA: TGTGCCAGCTCACCAATTTCCGGGACATCTAATGAAAAACTGTTTTTT.

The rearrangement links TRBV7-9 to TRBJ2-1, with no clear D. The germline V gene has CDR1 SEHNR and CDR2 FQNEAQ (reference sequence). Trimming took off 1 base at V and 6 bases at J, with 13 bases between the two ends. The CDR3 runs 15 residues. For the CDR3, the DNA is TGTGCCAGCAGCTTAGTTGTGTCGTCAGTCAATGAGCAGTTCTTC. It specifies CASSLVVSSVNEQFF.

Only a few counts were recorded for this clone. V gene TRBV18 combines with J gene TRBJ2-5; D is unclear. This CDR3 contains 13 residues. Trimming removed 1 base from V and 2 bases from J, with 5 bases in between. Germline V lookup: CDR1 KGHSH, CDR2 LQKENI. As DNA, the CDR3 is TGTGCCAGCTCACCACACCAGCAAGAGACCCAGTACTTC. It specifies CASSPHQQETQYF.

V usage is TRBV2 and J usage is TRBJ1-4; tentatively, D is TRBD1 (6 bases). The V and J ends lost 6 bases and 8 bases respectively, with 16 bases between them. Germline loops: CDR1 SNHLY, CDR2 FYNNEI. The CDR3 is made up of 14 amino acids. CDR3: CASRVQGLGEKLFF. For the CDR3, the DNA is TGTGCCAGCAGGGTTCAGGGGCTAGGGGAAAAACTGTTTTTT.

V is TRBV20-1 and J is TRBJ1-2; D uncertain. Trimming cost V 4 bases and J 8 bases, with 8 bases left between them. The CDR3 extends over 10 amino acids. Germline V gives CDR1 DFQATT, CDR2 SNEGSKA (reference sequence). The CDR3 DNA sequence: TGCAGTGCTAACGAGTACGGCTACACCTTC. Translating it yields CSANEYGYTF.

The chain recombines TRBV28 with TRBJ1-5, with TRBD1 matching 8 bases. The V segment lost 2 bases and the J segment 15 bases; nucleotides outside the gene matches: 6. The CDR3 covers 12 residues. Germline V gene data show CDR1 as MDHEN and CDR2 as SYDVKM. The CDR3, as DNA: TGTGCCAGCAGTTTACGGACAGGGCTCGGGCATTTT. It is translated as CASSLRTGLGHF.

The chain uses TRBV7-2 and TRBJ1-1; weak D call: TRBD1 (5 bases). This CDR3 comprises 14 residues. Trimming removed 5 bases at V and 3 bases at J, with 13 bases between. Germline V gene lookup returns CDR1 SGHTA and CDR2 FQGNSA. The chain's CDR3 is CASSRPVGDTEAFF. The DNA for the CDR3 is TGTGCCAGCAGCAGACCTGTAGGGGACACTGAAGCTTTCTTT. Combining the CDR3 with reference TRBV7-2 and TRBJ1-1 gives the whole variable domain GAGVSQSPSNKVTEKGKDVELRCDPISGHTALYWYRQSLGQGLEFLIYFQGNSAPDKSGLPSDRFSAERTGGSVSTLTIQRTQQEDSAVYLCASSRPVGDTEAFFGQGTRLTVV.

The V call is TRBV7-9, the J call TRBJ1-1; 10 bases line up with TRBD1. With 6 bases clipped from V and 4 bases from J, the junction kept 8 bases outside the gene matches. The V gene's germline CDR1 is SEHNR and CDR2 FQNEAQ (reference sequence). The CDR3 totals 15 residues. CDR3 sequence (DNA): TGTGCCAGCAGACCTCGACAGGGGGCGTTCACTGAAGCTTTCTTT. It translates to CASRPRQGAFTEAFF.

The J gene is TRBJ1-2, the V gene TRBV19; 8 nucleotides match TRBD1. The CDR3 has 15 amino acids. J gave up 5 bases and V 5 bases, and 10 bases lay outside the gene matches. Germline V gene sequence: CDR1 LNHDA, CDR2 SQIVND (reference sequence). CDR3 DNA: TGTGCCAGTAGTCCCCAGGACAGGGAATTGTATGGCTACACCTTC. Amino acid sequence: CASSPQDRELYGYTF.

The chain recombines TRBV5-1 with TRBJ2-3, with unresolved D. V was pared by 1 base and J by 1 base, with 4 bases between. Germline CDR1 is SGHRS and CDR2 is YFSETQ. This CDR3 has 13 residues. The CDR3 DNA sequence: TGCGCCAGCAGCTTGTCCGGCACAGATACGCAGTATTTT. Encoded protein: CASSLSGTDTQYF.

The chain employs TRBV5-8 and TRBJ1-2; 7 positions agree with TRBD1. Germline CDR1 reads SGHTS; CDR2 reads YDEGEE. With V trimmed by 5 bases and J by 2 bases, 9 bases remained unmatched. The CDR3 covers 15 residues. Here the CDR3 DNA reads TGTGCCAGCAGTCTTACTGGGACAGCAAACTATGGCTACACCTTC. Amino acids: CASSLTGTANYGYTF.

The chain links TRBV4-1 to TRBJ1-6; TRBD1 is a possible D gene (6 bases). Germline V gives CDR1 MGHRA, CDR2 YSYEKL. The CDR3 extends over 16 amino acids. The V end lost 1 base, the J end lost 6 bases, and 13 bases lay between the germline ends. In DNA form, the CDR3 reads TGCGCCAGCAGCCAAGCAGAGACAGGTATTAATTCACCCCTCCACTTT. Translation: CASSQAETGINSPLHF.

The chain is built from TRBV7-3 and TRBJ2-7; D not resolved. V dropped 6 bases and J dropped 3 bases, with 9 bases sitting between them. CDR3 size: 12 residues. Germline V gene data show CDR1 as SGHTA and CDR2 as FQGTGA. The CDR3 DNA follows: TGTGCCAGCAGGGGCCCCGTCTACGAGCAGTACTTC. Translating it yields CASRGPVYEQYF. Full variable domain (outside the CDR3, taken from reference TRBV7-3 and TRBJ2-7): GAGVSQTPSNKVTEKGKYVELRCDPISGHTALYWYRQSLGQGPEFLIYFQGTGAADDSGLPNDRFFAVRPEGSVSTLKIQRTERGDSAVYLCASRGPVYEQYFGPGTRLTVT.

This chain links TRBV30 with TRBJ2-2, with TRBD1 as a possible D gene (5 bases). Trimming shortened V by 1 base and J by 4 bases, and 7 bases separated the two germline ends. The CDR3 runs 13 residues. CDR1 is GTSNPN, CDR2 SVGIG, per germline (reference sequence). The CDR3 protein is CAWSGQRTGELFF. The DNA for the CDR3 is TGTGCCTGGAGTGGACAGCGCACCGGGGAGCTGTTTTTT.

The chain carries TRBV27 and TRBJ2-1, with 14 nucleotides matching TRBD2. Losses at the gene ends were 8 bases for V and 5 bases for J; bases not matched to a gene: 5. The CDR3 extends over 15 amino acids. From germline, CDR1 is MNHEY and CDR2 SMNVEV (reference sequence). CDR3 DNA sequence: TGTGCCAGCGGATTGGGACTAGCGGGAGACAATGAGCAGTTCTTC. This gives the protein CASGLGLAGDNEQFF.

The CDR3, as DNA: TGTGCCTGGAGTGTACGGAGCTTGAACACTGAAGCTTTCTTT. This codes for CAWSVRSLNTEAFF. The chain joins TRBV30 to TRBJ1-1; the D is unclear. V shed 0 bases and J shed 0 bases, with 8 bases lying between them. Germline loops: CDR1 GTSNPN, CDR2 SVGIG (reference sequence). There are 14 residues in the CDR3.

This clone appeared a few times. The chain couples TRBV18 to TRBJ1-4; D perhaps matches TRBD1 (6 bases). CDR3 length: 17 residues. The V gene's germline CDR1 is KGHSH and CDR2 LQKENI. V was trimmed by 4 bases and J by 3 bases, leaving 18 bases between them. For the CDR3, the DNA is TGTGCCAGCTCACGAATGGTACAGGGTTCGGCTAATGAAAAACTGTTTTTT. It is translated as CASSRMVQGSANEKLFF.

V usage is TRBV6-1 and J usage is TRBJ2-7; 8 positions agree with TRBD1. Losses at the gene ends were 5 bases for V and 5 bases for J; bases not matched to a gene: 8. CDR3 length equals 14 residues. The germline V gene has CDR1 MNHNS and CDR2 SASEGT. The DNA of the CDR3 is TGTGCCAGCAGTTGGACAGGGCGCGGGAACGAGCAGTACTTC. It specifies CASSWTGRGNEQYF.

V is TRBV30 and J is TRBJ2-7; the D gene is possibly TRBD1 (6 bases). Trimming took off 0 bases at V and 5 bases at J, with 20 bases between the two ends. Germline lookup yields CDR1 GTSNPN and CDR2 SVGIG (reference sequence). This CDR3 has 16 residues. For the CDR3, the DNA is TGTGCCTGGAGTGTATTGACAGGAAAATATGTAGACGAGCAGTACTTC. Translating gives CAWSVLTGKYVDEQYF.

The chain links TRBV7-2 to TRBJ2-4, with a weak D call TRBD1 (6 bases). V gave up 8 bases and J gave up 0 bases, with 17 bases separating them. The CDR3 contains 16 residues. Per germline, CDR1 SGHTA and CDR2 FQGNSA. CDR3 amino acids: CASGGSLPLAKNIQYF. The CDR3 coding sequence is TGTGCCAGCGGGGGCTCCCTGCCCTTAGCCAAAAACATTCAGTACTTC.

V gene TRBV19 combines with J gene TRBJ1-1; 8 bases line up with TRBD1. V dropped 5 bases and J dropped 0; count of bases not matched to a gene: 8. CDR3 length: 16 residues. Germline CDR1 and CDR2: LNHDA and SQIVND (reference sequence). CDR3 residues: CASSDPGGLLNTEAFF. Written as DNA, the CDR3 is TGTGCCAGTAGTGACCCAGGGGGCCTACTGAACACTGAAGCTTTCTTT.

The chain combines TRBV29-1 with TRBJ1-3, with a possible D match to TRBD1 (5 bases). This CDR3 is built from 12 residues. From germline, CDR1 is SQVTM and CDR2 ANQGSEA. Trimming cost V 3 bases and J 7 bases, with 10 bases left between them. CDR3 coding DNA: TGCAGCGTTGATTCGGGGGACAACACCATATATTTT. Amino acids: CSVDSGDNTIYF. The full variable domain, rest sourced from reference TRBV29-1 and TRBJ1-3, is SAVISQKPSRDICQRGTSLTIQCQVDSQVTMMFWYRQQPGQSLTLIATANQGSEATYESGFVIDKFPISRPNLTFSTLTVSNMSPEDSSIYLCSVDSGDNTIYFGEGSWLTVV.

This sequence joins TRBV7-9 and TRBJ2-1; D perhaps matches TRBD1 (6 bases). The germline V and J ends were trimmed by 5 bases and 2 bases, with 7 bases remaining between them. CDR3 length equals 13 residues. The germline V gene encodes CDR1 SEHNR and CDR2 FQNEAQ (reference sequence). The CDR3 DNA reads TGTGCCAGCAGCCACAGGGCCTACAATGAGCAGTTCTTC. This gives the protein CASSHRAYNEQFF.